These 21 T cell receptor beta chains share one sample of origin, sequenced in a study of beta chain features in type 1 diabetes. Sequencing targeted expressed TCRB transcripts, as all isolated RNA had been reverse transcribed. This table comes from immunoSEQ multiplex PCR, and its TCRdb copy is limited to in-frame clones, with some not included. The data hold over 150,000 clones, with 8.1% observed a single time. The specimen sequenced was central memory CD4+ T cells from blood. Receptors originate from a man between 18 and 35 years old in good health.

This clone appeared a few times. The chain couples TRBV5-4 to TRBJ2-7; a possible D gene is TRBD1 (5 bases). Germline CDR1 is SGHNT and CDR2 is YYREEE (reference sequence). This CDR3 is built from 16 residues. Trimming left V 5 bases short and J 2 bases short, with 20 bases between. The CDR3, as DNA: TGTGCCAGCAGAGGGCCCGGGCAGGGAAGGACCTACGAGCAGTACTTC. Translation gives CASRGPGQGRTYEQYF.

The chain recombines TRBV18 with TRBJ2-1; 11 positions agree with TRBD2. After removal of 3 bases from V and 2 bases from J, the junction contained 3 bases not matched to a gene. Germline lookup yields CDR1 KGHSH and CDR2 LQKENI. The CDR3 has 16 amino acids. CDR3 nucleotides: TGTGCCAGCTCACCCGGGACTAGCGGACCCTACAATGAGCAGTTCTTC. Amino acid sequence: CASSPGTSGPYNEQFF.

A few counts support this clone. The chain links TRBV7-2 to TRBJ2-1, with D possibly matching TRBD2 (5 bases). The ends were cut back, 5 bases at V and 10 bases at J, with 15 bases in the middle. The germline V gene has CDR1 SGHTA and CDR2 FQGNSA. The CDR3 sequence is 13 residues long. This chain's CDR3 is CASSPRGLYEQFF. The DNA for the CDR3 is TGTGCCAGCAGCCCGAGAGGGCTATACGAGCAGTTCTTC.

There are a few counts of this clone. This chain's CDR3 is CASSQIARGTGELFF. DNA for the CDR3: TGCGCCAGCAGCCAGATCGCCAGGGGGACCGGGGAGCTGTTTTTT. This sequence joins TRBV4-1 and TRBJ2-2, with 7 bases identical to TRBD1. The CDR3 consists of 15 residues. The germline CDR1 and CDR2 sequences are MGHRA and YSYEKL. V lost 3 bases and J lost 5; bases outside the gene matches: 6.

This clone was counted only a few times. The chain couples TRBV9 to TRBJ2-6; possibly TRBD2 for D (5 bases). From germline, CDR1 is SGDLS and CDR2 YYNGEE. Trimming stripped 4 bases from V and 0 bases from J, with 14 bases between. The CDR3 length is 17 residues. The CDR3 loop reads CASSPQSGFSGANVLTF. The CDR3 bases are TGTGCCAGCAGCCCCCAGTCGGGATTCTCTGGGGCCAACGTCCTGACTTTC. The full variable domain, rest sourced from reference TRBV9 and TRBJ2-6, is DSGVTQTPKHLITATGQRVTLRCSPRSGDLSVYWYQQSLDQGLQFLIQYYNGEERAKGNILERFSAQQFPDLHSELNLSSLELGDSALYFCASSPQSGFSGANVLTFGAGSRLTVL.

This clone was detected a few times. The chain recombines TRBV13 with TRBJ2-1, with 12 bases identical to TRBD2. Germline V CDR1 and CDR2: PRHDT, FYEKMQ (reference sequence). V lost 1 base to trimming and J lost 8 bases; unmatched junction nucleotides: 9. The CDR3 has 17 residues. The CDR3 coding sequence is TGTGCCAGCAGCTTAGTGGTCGAGACTAGCGGGAGCCATGAGCAGTTCTTC. Protein sequence: CASSLVVETSGSHEQFF.

This clone has only one observation. The chain couples TRBV4-3 to TRBJ2-1; D is unclear. The CDR3 extends over 13 amino acids. Trimming took off 0 bases at V and 8 bases at J, with 8 bases between the two ends. Germline V CDR1 and CDR2: LGHNA, YSLEER. The CDR3 DNA sequence: TGCGCCAGCAGCCAAGACATTAGATATGAGCAGTTCTTC. This encodes CASSQDIRYEQFF.

The chain is built from TRBV7-2 and TRBJ1-5; D is unresolved. V was pared by 1 base and J by 2 bases, with 9 bases between. Germline V gene sequence: CDR1 SGHTA, CDR2 FQGNSA. The CDR3 sequence is 15 residues long. The CDR3 nucleotides read TGTGCCAGCAGCTTAGTACGGGATGGCAATCAGCCCCAGCATTTT. It yields the protein CASSLVRDGNQPQHF.

This clone was found a few times. The chain is built from TRBV29-1 and TRBJ2-5, with TRBD1 matching over 8 bases. The DNA end favors TRBJ2-7, so the J call may be wrong. The germline V gene encodes CDR1 SQVTM and CDR2 ANQGSEA. There are 13 residues in the CDR3. As DNA, the CDR3 is TGCAGCGTTGCCGGGACAGGCGCCTACGAGCAGTACTTC. Translated: CSVAGTGAYEQYF.

In this sample, this clone turned up many times. CDR3 sequence (DNA): TGTGCCAGCAGCTTAGAGGACGGGACCTACAATGAGCAGTTCTTC. It is translated as CASSLEDGTYNEQFF. The chain carries TRBV7-8 and TRBJ2-1, with D maybe TRBD2 (5 bases). V lost 1 base and J lost 2, with 9 bases in between. Germline V gene lookup returns CDR1 SGHVS and CDR2 FQNEAQ. The CDR3 is made up of 15 amino acids. The full variable domain, in which reference TRBV7-8 and TRBJ2-1 provide the parts outside the CDR3, is GAGVSQSPRYKVAKRGQDVALRCDPISGHVSLFWYQQALGQGPEFLTYFQNEAQLDKSGLPSDRFFAERPEGSVSTLKIQRTQQEDSAVYLCASSLEDGTYNEQFFGPGTRLTVL.

This clone came up a few times. This chain joins TRBV4-2 and TRBJ2-3; TRBD2 aligns across 10 bases. The V gene end was trimmed by 0 bases and the J gene end by 0 bases; junction bases not matched to a gene: 3. Germline CDR1 is LGHNA and CDR2 is YNFKEQ. There are 17 residues in the CDR3. For the CDR3, the DNA is TGTGCCAGCAGCCAAGATGAGGGACTAGCGAGCACAGATACGCAGTATTTT. As protein: CASSQDEGLASTDTQYF.

The chain is built from TRBV5-4 and TRBJ2-1; TRBD2 matches at 12 bases. V lost 4 bases to trimming and J lost 1 base; unmatched junction nucleotides: 6. Germline values: CDR1 SGHNT, CDR2 YYREEE (reference sequence). The CDR3 extends over 17 amino acids. In DNA, the CDR3 is TGTGCCAGCAGCGGCGGGACTAGCGGGTCGTCCTACAATGAGCAGTTCTTC. This sequence encodes CASSGGTSGSSYNEQFF.

This clone was recorded a few times. The chain combines TRBV7-8 with TRBJ2-3, with a tentative D call TRBD2 (5 bases). The V end lost 5 bases, the J end lost 0 bases, and 18 bases lay between the germline ends. The CDR3 length is 17 residues. CDR1 is SGHVS and CDR2 is FQNEAQ in the germline V gene. As DNA, the CDR3 is TGTGCCAGCAGCCCCGCGGGTTCTACCGCTAGCACAGATACGCAGTATTTT. Translated, it gives CASSPAGSTASTDTQYF.

This chain links TRBV5-4 with TRBJ2-2; maybe TRBD2 (6 bases). Per the germline V gene, CDR1 is SGHNT and CDR2 is YYREEE (reference sequence). The CDR3 loop spans 15 amino acids. V lost 4 bases and J 5 bases, leaving 15 bases between the germline ends. For the CDR3, the DNA is TGTGCCAGCAGCCGGGACTGGGCGGGGACCGGGGAGCTGTTTTTT. Translated: CASSRDWAGTGELFF.

V is TRBV5-1 and J is TRBJ2-5; TRBD1 matches 10 bases. V lost 3 bases to trimming and J lost 5 bases; unmatched junction nucleotides: 10. The CDR3 covers 16 residues. Germline V lookup: CDR1 SGHRS, CDR2 YFSETQ. The chain's CDR3 is CASSWAGTGELETQYF. The CDR3 DNA follows: TGCGCCAGCAGCTGGGCCGGGACAGGGGAATTGGAGACCCAGTACTTC.

The rearrangement uses TRBV7-3 and TRBJ2-2; tentative D call: TRBD1 (6 bases). From germline, CDR1 is SGHTA and CDR2 FQGTGA. CDR3 size: 15 residues. The V end was cut by 1 base, the J end by 5 bases, with 11 bases between. CDR3 amino acids: CASSLMGAKTGELFF. The DNA of the CDR3 is TGTGCCAGCAGCTTAATGGGGGCTAAAACCGGGGAGCTGTTTTTT.

This clone was observed a handful of times. The chain employs TRBV7-6 and TRBJ2-3; D is undetermined. From germline, CDR1 is SGHVS and CDR2 FNYEAQ. This CDR3 is 12 amino acids long. Trimming removed 9 bases from V and 3 bases from J, with 10 bases in between. In DNA, the CDR3 is TGTGCCAGTAGCATGCGAACAGATACGCAGTATTTT. This gives the protein CASSMRTDTQYF.

This clone has only a few counts. This chain connects TRBV18 to TRBJ2-1, with TRBD2 identical over 12 bases. The CDR3 runs to 16 residues. Losses at the gene ends were 0 bases for V and 9 bases for J; bases not matched to a gene: 6. Germline CDR1 and CDR2: KGHSH and LQKENI. The CDR3 coding sequence is TGTGCCAGCTCACCACCGGGGCTAGCGGGGGGGCGTGAGCAGTTCTTC. Protein product: CASSPPGLAGGREQFF.

This clone was observed many times. V usage is TRBV19 and J usage is TRBJ2-1; 7 positions agree with TRBD1. Germline V gene lookup returns CDR1 LNHDA and CDR2 SQIVND (reference sequence). The CDR3 contains 14 residues. V was pared by 5 bases and J by 5 bases, with 6 bases of the junction left unmatched. DNA of the CDR3: TGTGCCAGTAGTCTACAGGGGATTCACAATGAGCAGTTCTTC. It specifies CASSLQGIHNEQFF.

This clone was picked up many times. The chain combines TRBV19 with TRBJ1-2; D remains unclear. There are 13 residues in the CDR3. Between the trimmed V and J ends, which lost 3 bases and 7 bases, there was a span of 12 bases. Germline V gives CDR1 LNHDA, CDR2 SQIVND (reference sequence). CDR3 sequence: CASSMEPLRGYTF. The CDR3 DNA sequence: TGTGCCAGTAGTATGGAGCCGCTTCGTGGCTACACCTTC. The variable domain in full, completed from reference TRBV19 and TRBJ1-2, reads DGGITQSPKYLFRKEGQNVTLSCEQNLNHDAMYWYRQDPGQGLRLIYYSQIVNDFQKGDIAEGYSVSREKKESFPLTVTSAQKNPTAFYLCASSMEPLRGYTFGSGTRLTVV.

CDR3 sequence reads: CATGLPGQGLLRNTGELFF. CDR3 DNA sequence: TGTGCCACCGGTCTCCCGGGACAGGGCCTTTTAAGGAACACCGGGGAGCTGTTTTTT. The genes are TRBV19 and TRBJ2-2; 9 nucleotides match TRBD1. J gave up 1 base and V 10 bases, and 19 bases lay outside the gene matches. Germline lookup yields CDR1 LNHDA and CDR2 SQIVND (reference sequence). The CDR3 extends over 19 amino acids.